The TCR beta chain under discussion was sequenced for a study of blood T cell repertoires in COVID-19. Study-wide background: Sites in the United States, Italy and Spain provided acute and convalescent COVID-19 samples. T cells, B-cell-depleted T cells, or PBMCs supplied cDNA or gDNA.

In the study's own analysis: For nucleated cells, counts were estimated from reference gene primer amplification. Profiling relied on immunoSEQ multiplex PCR, and the TCRdb table lists in-frame clones only, not all of them. V and J calls and clone size are copied from that table; D and trimming were computed from the DNA. In the table there are some 150,000 clones, approximately 86% of which are singletons. Trimming removed 6 bases from V and 6 bases from J, with 14 bases in between. CDR1 and CDR2 (germline): LNHDA, SQIVND (reference sequence). The CDR3 spans 14 residues. This receptor was identified in a man between 65 and 85 years old with acute or convalescent COVID-19. V gene TRBV19 combines with J gene TRBJ1-4; tentatively, D is TRBD1 (5 bases). The specimen was peripheral blood. CDR3 sequence: CASRTGTGDEKLFF. CDR3 coding DNA: TGTGCCAGTAGGACCGGGACGGGAGATGAAAAACTGTTTTTT.